One and the same sample provided the 26 T cell receptor beta chains below, sequenced in a study of blood T cell repertoires in COVID-19. The data were produced by immunoSEQ multiplex PCR, yet TCRdb's version contains in-frame clones alone and is incomplete. This table has fewer than 300,000 clones, roughly nine tenths appearing once. The sample was peripheral blood. These receptors all stem from a woman in her thirties with COVID-19, enrolled during active disease.

The chain carries TRBV6-7 and TRBJ2-5, with 10 bases that match TRBD2. TRBV6-7 is labeled an ORF, and its function is uncertain. The V segment lost 8 bases and the J segment 1 base; nucleotides outside the gene matches: 7. The CDR3 contains 15 residues. CDR3: CASPGVAGGQETQYF. The CDR3 DNA reads TGTGCCAGCCCTGGGGTAGCGGGGGGCCAAGAGACCCAGTACTTC.

The CDR3 protein is CASRPTGGPSGELFF. Written as DNA, the CDR3 is TGTGCCAGCAGACCTACGGGGGGGCCTTCCGGGGAGCTGTTTTTT. The chain is built from TRBV6-5 and TRBJ2-2, with 8 bases fitting TRBD2. The CDR3 runs to 15 residues. Germline CDR1 is MNHEY and CDR2 is SVGAGI. V gave up 6 bases and J gave up 6 bases; unmatched junction bases: 9.

This clone was seen only a few times. The CDR3 region is CSGETGAYGYTF. Written as DNA, the CDR3 is TGCAGCGGCGAGACAGGGGCGTATGGCTACACCTTC. The chain combines TRBV29-1 with TRBJ1-2; 8 bases map to TRBD1. The CDR3 spans 12 residues. The germline V gene has CDR1 SQVTM and CDR2 ANQGSEA. V shed 7 bases, J shed 5 bases, and the junction held 6 bases outside the gene matches.

V and J are TRBV5-6 and TRBJ1-6; tentative D call: TRBD1 (5 bases). Germline CDR1 is SGHDT and CDR2 is YYEEEE. CDR3 length: 15 residues. V was shortened by 2 bases and J by 7 bases, with 13 bases between the two germline ends. The CDR3 coding sequence is TGTGCCAGCAGCTTTCTAGGGCAGGGAAATTCACCCCTCCACTTT. This encodes CASSFLGQGNSPLHF.

The chain combines TRBV20-1 with TRBJ2-7, with D possibly TRBD2 on 5 matching bases. This CDR3 is 10 amino acids long. The germline V gene encodes CDR1 DFQATT and CDR2 SNEGSKA (reference sequence). V lost 5 bases, J lost 6 bases, and 8 bases lay in between. In nucleotides, the CDR3 is TGCAGTGCTGTAGAGGGCGAGCAGTACTTC. Its translation: CSAVEGEQYF.

The gene calls are TRBV5-6 and TRBJ1-2; D ambiguous. This CDR3 has 14 residues. In germline, CDR1 is SGHDT, CDR2 YYEEEE. Trimming cost V 1 base and J 8 bases, with 15 bases left between them. This chain's CDR3 is CASSLPRGERGYTF. In DNA, the CDR3 is TGTGCCAGCAGCTTGCCCAGAGGAGAACGCGGCTACACCTTC. The full variable domain, its missing parts supplied by reference TRBV5-6 and TRBJ1-2, is DAGVTQSPTHLIKTRGQQVTLRCSPKSGHDTVSWYQQALGQGPQFIFQYYEEEERQRGNFPDRFSGHQFPNYSSELNVNALLLGDSALYLCASSLPRGERGYTFGSGTRLTVV.

This sequence joins TRBV4-1 and TRBJ1-5, with D perhaps matching TRBD1 (6 bases). The germline V gene encodes CDR1 MGHRA and CDR2 YSYEKL. The V and J ends lost 4 bases and 7 bases respectively, with 20 bases between them. The CDR3 runs 16 residues. Here the CDR3 reads CASSLTSAGAGQPQHF. In DNA form, the CDR3 reads TGCGCCAGCAGCCTGACCTCCGCAGGGGCAGGCCAGCCCCAGCATTTT.

In the case of this clone: The same CDR3 can be traced to other DNA sequences in this sample. CDR3 DNA: TGTGCCAGCAGTTTGACAGGGGGCGGTTACGAGCAGTACTTC. Translating it yields CASSLTGGGYEQYF. The chain employs TRBV27 and TRBJ2-7; TRBD1 aligns across 10 bases. The CDR3 consists of 14 residues. V lost 3 bases to trimming and J lost 4 bases; unmatched junction nucleotides: 3. In germline, CDR1 is MNHEY, CDR2 SMNVEV (reference sequence).

The chain has TRBV2 and TRBJ2-5; D remains unclear. The germline CDR1 and CDR2 sequences are SNHLY and FYNNEI. The CDR3 length is 11 residues. Trimming stripped 6 bases from V and 3 bases from J, with 5 bases between. As DNA, the CDR3 is TGTGCCAGCAGGCAGGAAGAGACCCAGTACTTC. Protein product: CASRQEETQYF.

With respect to this clone: It is unclear where the CDR3 begins or ends on the DNA, so no DNA is shown, and the CDR3 is as TCRdb lists it. V is TRBV5-1 and J is TRBJ1-4. The CDR3 is 16 amino acids in total, end residues counted. Germline loops: CDR1 SGHRS, CDR2 YFSETQ. CDR3: CASSFGPGSTNEKLFF.

The chain combines TRBV19 with TRBJ2-2; 12 bases fit TRBD2. The germline CDR1 and CDR2 sequences are LNHDA and SQIVND (reference sequence). The V segment lost 5 bases and the J segment 0 bases; nucleotides outside the gene matches: 7. The CDR3 extends over 18 amino acids. CDR3 DNA: TGTGCCAGTAGTGGACTAGCGGGACTAAGTCCGAACACCGGGGAGCTGTTTTTT. Amino acid sequence: CASSGLAGLSPNTGELFF.

This clone was seen more than once but under ten times. The rearrangement uses TRBV5-4 and TRBJ1-6; no clear D. The V and J ends lost 5 bases and 5 bases respectively, with 11 bases between them. The CDR3 is made up of 14 amino acids. Germline CDR1 reads SGHNT; CDR2 reads YYREEE (reference sequence). CDR3 nucleotide sequence: TGTGCCAGCAGTTTCGACGGGAATAATTCACCCCTCCACTTT. Protein sequence: CASSFDGNNSPLHF. Complete variable domain (other parts from reference TRBV5-4 and TRBJ1-6): ETGVTQSPTHLIKTRGQQVTLRCSSQSGHNTVSWYQQALGQGPQFIFQYYREEENGRGNFPPRFSGLQFPNYSSELNVNALELDDSALYLCASSFDGNNSPLHFGNGTRLTVT.

The gene calls are TRBV5-1 and TRBJ1-5, with TRBD1 matching 7 bases. The CDR3 has 15 amino acids. Trimming at V came to 0 bases and at J to 5 bases, leaving 5 bases not matched to a gene. Per germline, CDR1 SGHRS and CDR2 YFSETQ. CDR3 sequence: CASSLAGGDYQPQHF. DNA for the CDR3: TGCGCCAGCAGCTTGGCAGGGGGAGATTATCAGCCCCAGCATTTT.

The chain is built from TRBV5-4 and TRBJ1-1; D may be TRBD1 (6 bases). The ends were cut back, 5 bases at V and 3 bases at J, with 17 bases in the middle. This CDR3 contains 15 residues. CDR1 and CDR2 (germline): SGHNT, YYREEE (reference sequence). Written as DNA, the CDR3 is TGTGCCAGCAGTCCACCGCTAGGGGGGGACACTGAAGCTTTCTTT. This sequence encodes CASSPPLGGDTEAFF.

The J gene is TRBJ2-5, the V gene TRBV5-3; 7 bases line up with TRBD1. TRBV5-3 is assigned to the ORF class and has an uncertain function. The CDR3 is made up of 14 amino acids. Trimming at V came to 4 bases and at J to 5 bases, leaving 8 bases not matched to a gene. The CDR3 here is CARSRQGSGETQYF. As DNA, the CDR3 is TGTGCCAGAAGCCGACAGGGCTCAGGGGAGACCCAGTACTTC.

J is TRBJ1-4 and V is TRBV2; 8 positions match TRBD1. CDR3 size: 14 residues. V dropped 6 bases and J dropped 5; count of bases not matched to a gene: 5. Per the germline V gene, CDR1 is SNHLY and CDR2 is FYNNEI. The DNA of the CDR3 is TGTGCCAGCAGGGAGACAGGGGAGAATGAAAAACTGTTTTTT. Its protein product is CASRETGENEKLFF.

This clone showed up just once. This chain links TRBV6-5 with TRBJ1-1; TRBD1 matches 8 bases. This CDR3 has 14 amino acids. Germline V CDR1 and CDR2: MNHEY, SVGAGI. V lost 3 bases, J lost 1 base, and 1 base stayed unmatched. The CDR3 DNA is TGTGCCAGCAGTTATACAGGGGGGAACACTGAAGCTTTCTTT. It encodes CASSYTGGNTEAFF.

The rearrangement joins TRBV5-1 to TRBJ2-5, with 10 positions matching TRBD2. The V and J ends lost 0 bases and 7 bases, in that order; junction bases with no gene match: 6. Germline V gives CDR1 SGHRS, CDR2 YFSETQ. The CDR3 contains 15 residues. CDR3 residues: CASSLVGTSDVTQYF. CDR3 DNA sequence: TGCGCCAGCAGCTTGGTCGGGACTAGCGATGTGACCCAGTACTTC.

This chain uses TRBV5-1 with TRBJ2-5; tentatively, D is TRBD2 (5 bases). V was shortened by 6 bases and J by 2 bases, with 14 bases between the two germline ends. CDR1 SGHRS and CDR2 YFSETQ come from the germline V gene. This CDR3 has 14 amino acids. Written as DNA, the CDR3 is TGCGCCAGCACCTTCCGGCTAGCACAAGAGACCCAGTACTTC. Translation: CASTFRLAQETQYF.

The chain is built from TRBV5-1 and TRBJ2-1, with 13 bases lining up with TRBD2. CDR1 is SGHRS, CDR2 YFSETQ, per germline. V was clipped by 4 bases and J by 8 bases; unmatched bases: 12. The CDR3 runs 17 residues. The CDR3 here is CASSRTSGGPGLYEQFF. CDR3 coding DNA: TGCGCCAGCAGCAGGACTAGCGGGGGCCCTGGCTTATATGAGCAGTTCTTC.

This clone appeared a few times. The chain carries TRBV27 and TRBJ1-1, with 8 bases that match TRBD1. The CDR3 extends over 13 amino acids. The junction had 4 bases not matched to a gene; V was cut back by 5 bases and J by 5 bases. Germline V CDR1 and CDR2: MNHEY, SMNVEV (reference sequence). CDR3 nucleotides: TGTGCCAGCAGTGGGACAGGTTATACTGAAGCTTTCTTT. Residues: CASSGTGYTEAFF.

The chain is built from TRBV3-1 (or the pseudogene TRBV3-2) and TRBJ2-1; tentative D call: TRBD2 (6 bases). The CDR3 extends over 12 amino acids. Between the trimmed V and J ends, which lost 4 bases and 10 bases, there was a span of 11 bases. Per germline, CDR1 LGHDT and CDR2 YNNKEL (reference sequence). DNA of the CDR3: TGTGCCAGCAGCCCCTATCGGGGGGAGCAGTTCTTC. It specifies CASSPYRGEQFF.

The rearrangement uses TRBV6-4 and TRBJ2-1, with D possibly being TRBD2 (6 bases). Germline-derived CDR1 and CDR2 are MRHNA and SNTAGT. The CDR3 runs 16 residues. Between the trimmed V and J ends, which lost 4 bases and 8 bases, there was a span of 21 bases. The CDR3 protein is CASSGGVAGSSDEQFF. DNA of the CDR3: TGTGCCAGCAGTGGTGGCGTGGCGGGGAGCTCTGATGAGCAGTTCTTC.

The J gene is TRBJ2-5, the V gene TRBV10-1; D unclear. Trimming left V 8 bases short and J 3 bases short, with 13 bases between. The CDR3 contains 13 residues. Per germline, CDR1 WNHNN and CDR2 SYGVQD (reference sequence). The chain's CDR3 is CASSVTTKETQYF. For the CDR3, the DNA is TGCGCCAGCTCAGTCACGACAAAAGAGACCCAGTACTTC.

V is TRBV27 and J is TRBJ2-1; TRBD2 agrees at 7 bases. This CDR3 contains 13 residues. V was clipped by 2 bases and J by 14 bases; unmatched bases: 9. Germline CDR1 is MNHEY and CDR2 is SMNVEV (reference sequence). The CDR3 DNA sequence: TGTGCCAGCAGTTTACCAGGCGCTAGCGGAGAGTTCTTC. Translation gives CASSLPGASGEFF.

This rearrangement joins TRBV5-6 to TRBJ1-5, with unresolved D. V was pared by 4 bases and J by 6 bases, with 11 bases between. The length of the CDR3 is 13 residues. Germline CDR1 SGHDT, CDR2 YYEEEE. CDR3 residues: CASSRKESQPQHF. The CDR3 DNA reads TGTGCCAGCAGCCGGAAGGAGAGTCAGCCCCAGCATTTT.